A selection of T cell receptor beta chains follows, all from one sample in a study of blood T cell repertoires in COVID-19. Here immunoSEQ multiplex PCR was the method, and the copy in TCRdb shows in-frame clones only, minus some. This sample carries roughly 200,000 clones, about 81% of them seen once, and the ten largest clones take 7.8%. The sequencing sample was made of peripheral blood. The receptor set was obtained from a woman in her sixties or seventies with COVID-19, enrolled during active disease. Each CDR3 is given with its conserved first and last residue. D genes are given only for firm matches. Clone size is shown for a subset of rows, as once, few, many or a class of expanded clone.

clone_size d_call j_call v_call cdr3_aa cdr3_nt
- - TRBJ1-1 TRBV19 CASSTYRAANTEAFF TGTGCCAGTAGTACTTACAGGGCTGCGAACACTGAAGCTTTCTTT
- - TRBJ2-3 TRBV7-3 CASSLMVGGGTDTQYF TGTGCCAGCAGCTTAATGGTGGGAGGGGGGACAGATACGCAGTATTTT
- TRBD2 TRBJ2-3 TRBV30 CAWMPRSGRVGTQYF TGTGCCTGGATGCCTCGGAGCGGGAGAGTAGGAACGCAGTATTTT
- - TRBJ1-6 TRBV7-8 CASSLGAGIRDNSPLHF TGTGCCAGCAGCTTAGGCGCAGGGATCAGGGATAATTCACCCCTCCACTTT
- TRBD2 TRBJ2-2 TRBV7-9 CASSFGGDELFF TGTGCCAGCAGCTTCGGGGGGGATGAGCTGTTTTTT
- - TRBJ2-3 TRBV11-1 CASSLLASLGTDTQYF TGTGCCAGCAGCTTATTAGCTAGCTTAGGCACAGATACGCAGTATTTT
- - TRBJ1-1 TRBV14 CASSQVRGALNTEAFF TGTGCCAGCAGCCAAGTTCGGGGGGCGTTGAACACTGAAGCTTTCTTT
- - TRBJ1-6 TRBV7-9 CASSLTRENSPLHF TGTGCCAGCAGCTTGACCCGGGAAAATTCACCCCTCCACTTT
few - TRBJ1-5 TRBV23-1 CASSQSGGDSNQPQHF TGCGCCAGCAGTCAATCGGGAGGTGATAGCAATCAGCCCCAGCATTTT
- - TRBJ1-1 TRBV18 CASSPPSGINTEAFF TGTGCCAGCTCACCACCGAGCGGGATTAACACTGAAGCTTTCTTT
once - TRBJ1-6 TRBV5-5 CASKRDLPPNSPLHF TGTGCCAGCAAACGGGACTTACCCCCAAATTCACCCCTCCACTTT
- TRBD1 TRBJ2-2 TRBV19 CASNPDRATGTGELFF TGTGCCAGTAACCCGGACAGGGCAACGGGCACCGGGGAGCTGTTTTTT
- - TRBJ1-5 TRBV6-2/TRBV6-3 CASSPPVQPQHF TGTGCCAGCAGCCCCCCGGTCCAGCCCCAGCATTTT
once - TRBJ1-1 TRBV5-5 CASSLTYRVTEAFF TGTGCCAGCAGCTTGACCTACAGGGTCACTGAAGCTTTCTTT
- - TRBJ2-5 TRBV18 CASSPGIGGEETQYF TGTGCCAGCTCACCAGGGATTGGCGGGGAAGAGACCCAGTACTTC